This T cell receptor (beta chain) came from a study of beta chain features in type 1 diabetes (dated by TCRdb to 2017 to 2018). Study-level background: Mean age, gender distribution, total cell number and subset yield were not different between patients and healthy donors. A total of over 90,000,000 sorted cells were examined across all samples, and a strong correlation was observed between cell number per subset and RNA yield. The study compared TCRB repertoires of sorted circulating CD4+ T cell subsets between recently diagnosed type 1 diabetes patients and matched healthy donors. Whereas all 30 or so donors provided naive and central memory subsets, regulatory and stem cell-like memory subsets were isolated from just 8 patients and roughly eight healthy donors.

CDR1 and CDR2 were assigned from the germline V gene as SGHRS and YFSETQ. The CDR3 spans 15 residues, from the cysteine through the phenylalanine. Left in the record is the CDR3 DNA by itself, 45 bases read in frame from the first base. V lost 5 bases and J lost 2 bases, and the count of bases not matched to a germline gene is 7. About this clone itself: What antigen it recognizes has not been identified. The input lacks base qualities; no much larger clone sits a single base away.

The entire isolated RNA was reverse transcribed using the High Capacity cDNA Reverse Transcription Kit, and thus expressed TCRB transcripts were sequenced. Naive, central memory and regulatory T cell samples underwent deep immunoSEQ sequencing, averaging around 4 million total reads per sample. Sorted cells were lysed in RLT buffer, and RNA was extracted using DNase-treated RNeasy Micro or Mini kits according to cell number. To prevent cross-contamination, every cell subset was processed on its own, while patient and healthy donor samples were processed together. The immunoSEQ multiplex PCR was used to amplify TCRB sequences from cDNA, yielding 87-bp fragments that span the CDR3 region. The amplicons were sequenced using the Illumina HiSeq platform. Concerning the study's data processing: PCR bias was corrected computationally using synthetic template baselines, and reads within Hamming distance 2 were collapsed, with unmergeable singletons discarded. By aligning reads against IMGT, V, D and J genes, CDR3 length, and insertions or deletions at six rearrangement sites were assigned. Clonotype counts were normalized to sorted cell number within each subset before computing true diversity and Gini coefficients with the tcR R package. Repertoire sharing was quantified using the overlap coefficient calculated on TCRB nucleotide sequences. Out-of-frame TCRB sequences from naive cells were analyzed to stand in for the pre-selection repertoire. In TCRdb, the immuneACCESS table is reduced to in-frame sequences with V and J assigned. These tables do not hold every clone; where another copy was compared, an unresolved V gene accounts for under half, and the others remain unexplained. The V and J calls and the clone size are those of that table, but D and trimming were determined from the DNA. Counted in this sample were 860,000 or so clones; 15% to 20% of them appeared once. The ten largest clones represent around 0.02% of the sample.

Each donor gave one peripheral blood draw, averaging roughly 120 mL, which was collected into heparinised tubes. Using a panel that included CD45RO, CCR7, CD25, CD127, CD95 and CD27, naive, central memory, regulatory and stem cell-like memory CD4+ T cells were sorted on a BD FACSAria II. Every sorted population had a purity above 95%. Right away, PBMCs were isolated by Lymphoprep density gradient centrifugation and were stained directly, with no culture step. To minimize batch effects, samples were stained and sorted in pairs, one healthy donor with one patient per experiment. What the research found in general, with its limitations: Naive, central memory and regulatory TCRB repertoires appeared to be more alike among patients than among healthy donors. Fewer insertions and more nucleotide deletions at VDJ recombination sites were observed in patients with type 1 diabetes, implying thymic rearrangement abnormalities. PCR might favor shorter templates, but patient and control samples were amplified and corrected together, so any skew would affect both groups equally. A moderate but significant shortening of TCRB CDR3 length was observed in type 1 diabetes patients in all four CD4+ subsets. Because cDNA rather than genomic DNA was sequenced, highly expressing activated cells could have been over-represented, although no difference in activation and CD3 levels was found between groups. Because the HLA sub-analyses included only small numbers of individuals, any influence of HLA type on TCRB rearrangement was left unresolved.

The sequence joins TRBV5-1 to TRBJ2-5; the central 9 bases match TRBD1. The sample taken for sequencing was naive CD4+ T cells from blood. The sample's cell subset or site label, in plain terms: true naive CD4+ T cells. This TCR came from a woman aged 18-35 years in good health. The DNA reads TGCGCCAGCAGTTCAGGGACAGGGCTTCAAGAGACCCAGTACTTC. Its protein product is CASSSGTGLQETQYF. The full variable domain, completed from the reference TRBV5-1 and TRBJ2-5 proteins outside the CDR3, reads KAGVTQTPRYLIKTRGQQVTLSCSPISGHRSVSWYQQTPGQGLQFLFEYFSETQRNKGNFPGRFSGRQFSNSRSEMNVSTLELGDSALYLCASSSGTGLQETQYFGPGTRLLVL.